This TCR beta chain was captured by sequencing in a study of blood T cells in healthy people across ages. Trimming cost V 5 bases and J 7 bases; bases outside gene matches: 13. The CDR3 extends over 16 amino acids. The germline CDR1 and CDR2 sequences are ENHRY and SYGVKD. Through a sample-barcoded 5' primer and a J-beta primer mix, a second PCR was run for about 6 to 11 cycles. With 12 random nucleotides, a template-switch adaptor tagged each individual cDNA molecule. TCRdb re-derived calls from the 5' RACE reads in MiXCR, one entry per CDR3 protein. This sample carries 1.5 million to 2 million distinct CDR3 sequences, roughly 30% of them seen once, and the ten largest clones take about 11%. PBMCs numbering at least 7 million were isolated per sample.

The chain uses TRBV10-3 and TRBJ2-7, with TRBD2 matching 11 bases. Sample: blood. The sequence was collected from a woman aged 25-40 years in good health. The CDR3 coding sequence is TGTGCCATCAGTAAGGCGACTAGCGGGGACTACAATGAGCAGTACTTC. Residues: CAISKATSGDYNEQYF.